This T cell receptor (beta chain) was sequenced during a study of spatial heterogeneity in lung cancer. The sample's time point: sample taken at primary tumor resection. Unsorted whole RNA from tumor, nontumor lung or frozen PBMC underwent sequencing. This CDR3 has 16 amino acids. V lost 3 bases and J 4 bases, leaving 16 bases between the germline ends. Germline CDR1 is SGHAT and CDR2 is FQNNGV. TCRdb recomputed calls from the 5' RACE reads with MiXCR, one row per CDR3 protein. The table shows about 92,000 distinct CDR3 sequences, with about 12% occurring only once. V usage is TRBV11-2 and J usage is TRBJ2-1, with a tentative D call TRBD2 (6 bases). This sequence originates from a male donor with early-stage non-small cell lung cancer. Sequenced material: PBMCs, taken at surgery. CDR3: CASSFSGTGEYNEQFF. The DNA of the CDR3 is TGTGCCAGCAGCTTTTCCGGGACGGGGGAATACAATGAGCAGTTCTTC.